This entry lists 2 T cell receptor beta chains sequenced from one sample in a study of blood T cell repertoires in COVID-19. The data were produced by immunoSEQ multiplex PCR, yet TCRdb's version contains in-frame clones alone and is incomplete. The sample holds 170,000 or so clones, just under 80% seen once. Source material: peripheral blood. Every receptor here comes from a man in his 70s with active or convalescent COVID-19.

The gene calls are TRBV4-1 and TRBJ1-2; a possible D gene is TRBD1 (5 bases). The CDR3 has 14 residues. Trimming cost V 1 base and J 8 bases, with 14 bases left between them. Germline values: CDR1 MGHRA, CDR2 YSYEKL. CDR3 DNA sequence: TGCGCCAGCAGCCAAGGGGGAGGGGTTTACGGCTACACCTTC. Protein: CASSQGGGVYGYTF.

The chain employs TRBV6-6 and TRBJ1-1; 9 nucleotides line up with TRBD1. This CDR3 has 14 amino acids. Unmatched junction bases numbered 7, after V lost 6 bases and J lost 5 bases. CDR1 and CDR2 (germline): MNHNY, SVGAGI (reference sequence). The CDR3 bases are TGTGCCAGCAGAGGGACAGGGATGATAACTGAAGCTTTCTTT. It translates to CASRGTGMITEAFF.